The 30 T cell receptor beta chains below all came from one sample that was sequenced in a study of blood T cell repertoires in COVID-19 (TCRdb year 2020). Library preparation was by the immunoSEQ multiplex PCR assay. Drawn from immuneACCESS, this table holds only the in-frame rearrangements with V and J called that TCRdb kept. Clones are partly lost; checked studies trace under half to an unresolved V gene and leave the rest unexplained. Recorded for this sample are roughly 99,000 clones; about four fifths of them occurred a single time. Around 4.2% of the sample is taken by the ten largest. What was sequenced was peripheral blood. The source is a human donor in a cohort sampled during active COVID-19.

The V call is TRBV18, the J call TRBJ2-4; 9 bases fit TRBD1. The CDR3 is 15 residues long. Germline V gene data show CDR1 as KGHSH and CDR2 as LQKENI. The V segment lost 0 bases and the J segment 9 bases; nucleotides outside the gene matches: 6. The CDR3 region is CASSPPGQGGGIQYF. Here the CDR3 DNA reads TGTGCCAGCTCACCACCGGGACAGGGAGGGGGCATTCAGTACTTC. Combining the CDR3 with reference TRBV18 and TRBJ2-4 gives the whole variable domain NAGVMQNPRHLVRRRGQEARLRCSPMKGHSHVYWYRQLPEEGLKFMVYLQKENIIDESGMPKERFSAEFPKEGPSILRIQQVVRGDSAAYFCASSPPGQGGGIQYFGAGTRLSVL.

This clone has just a few counts. In DNA form, the CDR3 reads TGTGCCAGCAGGGAGACAGGGCTTGAGCAGCCCCAGCATTTT. It is translated as CASRETGLEQPQHF. The chain recombines TRBV2 with TRBJ1-5; 7 nucleotides line up with TRBD1. This CDR3 comprises 14 residues. The junction had 9 bases not matched to a gene; V was cut back by 6 bases and J by 7 bases. Germline loops: CDR1 SNHLY, CDR2 FYNNEI.

The chain employs TRBV5-6 and TRBJ1-1; 9 nucleotides match TRBD1. V trimming: 3 bases; J trimming: 11 bases; junction bases outside the gene matches: 5. CDR3 size: 12 residues. Germline values: CDR1 SGHDT, CDR2 YYEEEE. The CDR3 here is CASSSGTGLAFF. CDR3 DNA sequence: TGTGCCAGCAGCTCGGGGACAGGGCTGGCTTTCTTT.

The chain uses TRBV6-2 or TRBV6-3 and TRBJ2-4; TRBD2 aligns across 8 bases. Germline CDR1 MNHEY, CDR2 SVGEGT. V dropped 1 base and J dropped 3; count of bases not matched to a gene: 2. The CDR3 spans 15 residues. CDR3 amino acids: CASSYYGRDKNIQYF. The CDR3 DNA follows: TGTGCCAGCAGTTACTACGGGAGGGACAAAAACATTCAGTACTTC.

The gene calls are TRBV7-2 and TRBJ2-7, with TRBD1 matching 8 bases. This CDR3 is 17 amino acids long. The germline V gene encodes CDR1 SGHTA and CDR2 FQGNSA. Trimming removed 1 base from V and 4 bases from J; junction bases left unmatched: 12. CDR3 loop: CASSLERGQGKSYEQYV. The DNA of the CDR3 is TGTGCCAGCAGCTTAGAAAGAGGACAGGGAAAGTCATACGAGCAGTACGTC.

This chain connects TRBV10-3 to TRBJ2-7, with D perhaps TRBD2 (6 bases). CDR3 size: 14 residues. V was trimmed by 2 bases and J by 3 bases, leaving 11 bases between them. The germline CDR1 and CDR2 sequences are ENHRY and SYGVKD. The CDR3 reads CAISEGTRSYEQYF. DNA for the CDR3: TGTGCCATCAGTGAGGGGACTCGGAGCTACGAGCAGTACTTC.

This clone was counted between two and nine times. This chain uses TRBV30 with TRBJ2-1; TRBD2 aligns across 8 bases. The CDR3 has 16 amino acids. The junction had 13 bases not matched to a gene; V was cut back by 3 bases and J by 6 bases. Germline V gene data show CDR1 as GTSNPN and CDR2 as SVGIG (reference sequence). The CDR3 DNA reads TGTGCCTGGAGGCTGGGCGGGGCGGGAGGATCCAATGAGCAGTTCTTC. Translated, it gives CAWRLGGAGGSNEQFF.

In its sample, this clone was seen once. The chain joins TRBV27 to TRBJ2-7; 15 bases align to TRBD2. Germline V gene lookup returns CDR1 MNHEY and CDR2 SMNVEV (reference sequence). With 2 bases clipped from V and 3 bases from J, the junction kept 2 bases outside the gene matches. The CDR3 loop spans 16 amino acids. CDR3 nucleotide sequence: TGTGCCAGCAGTTTACGGACTAGCGGGAGGGTCTACGAGCAGTACTTC. Protein: CASSLRTSGRVYEQYF.

The gene calls are TRBV30 and TRBJ2-2, with 9 bases matching TRBD1. Germline CDR1 and CDR2: GTSNPN and SVGIG (reference sequence). The CDR3 runs 14 residues. CDR3 sequence (DNA): TGTGCACGGACAGGGGTAGGATGGTCCGGGGAGCTGTTTTTT. This sequence encodes CARTGVGWSGELFF. Full variable domain (outside the CDR3, taken from reference TRBV30 and TRBJ2-2): SQTIHQWPATLVQPVGSPLSLECTVEGTSNPNLYWYRQAAGRGLQLLFYSVGIGQISSEVPQNLSASRPQDRQFILSSKKLLLSDSGFYLCARTGVGWSGELFFGEGSRLTVL.

This chain uses TRBV6-5 with TRBJ1-2, with TRBD1 as a possible D gene (6 bases). The CDR3 runs to 16 residues. CDR1 is MNHEY, CDR2 SVGAGI, per germline. V gave up 4 bases and J gave up 0 bases, with 15 bases separating them. CDR3 loop: CASSSSPTGTNYGYTF. In DNA form, the CDR3 reads TGTGCCAGCAGTTCCTCTCCGACAGGAACTAACTATGGCTACACCTTC.

The CDR3 reads CASSFAGGHNEQFF. The CDR3 coding sequence is TGTGCCAGCAGCTTTGCGGGAGGCCACAATGAGCAGTTCTTC. The chain links TRBV7-2 to TRBJ2-1, with 8 bases matching TRBD2. From germline, CDR1 is SGHTA and CDR2 FQGNSA. The ends lost 3 bases at V and 5 bases at J; junction bases unmatched: 3. The CDR3 runs 14 residues.

The chain recombines TRBV6-5 with TRBJ2-1; 9 bases map to TRBD2. The V and J ends lost 5 bases and 5 bases, in that order; junction bases with no gene match: 7. The germline gives CDR1 MNHEY, CDR2 SVGAGI. This CDR3 has 15 residues. The CDR3 region has the DNA TGTGCCAGCAGTCCCGGGACTAGCCCCAACAATGAGCAGTTCTTC. Amino acid sequence: CASSPGTSPNNEQFF.

The V call is TRBV3-1 (or the pseudogene TRBV3-2), the J call TRBJ2-3, with D unresolved. The CDR3 runs 13 residues. Trimming removed 2 bases from V and 4 bases from J, with 7 bases in between. Germline values: CDR1 LGHDT, CDR2 YNNKEL (reference sequence). CDR3 sequence reads: CASSQSRADTQYF. Written as DNA, the CDR3 is TGTGCCAGCAGCCAAAGTCGGGCAGATACGCAGTATTTT.

The V call is TRBV12-5, the J call TRBJ1-5; 8 bases fit TRBD1. The CDR3 runs to 16 residues. J lost 2 bases, V lost 1 base, and 4 bases had no gene match. Germline CDR1 and CDR2: LGHNT and FRNRAP. The CDR3 loop reads CASGLAGTGGNQPQHF. The DNA of the CDR3 is TGTGCTAGTGGTTTGGCAGGGACAGGTGGCAATCAGCCCCAGCATTTT.

J is TRBJ2-2 and V is TRBV4-3; possible D gene TRBD2, 6 bases. V was clipped by 1 base and J by 2 bases, with 8 bases between them. The CDR3 is 15 residues long. The germline V gene has CDR1 LGHNA and CDR2 YSLEER. For the CDR3, the DNA is TGCGCCAGCAGCCAAGGGACTACAAACACCGGGGAGCTGTTTTTT. Its protein is CASSQGTTNTGELFF.

This sequence joins TRBV2 and TRBJ2-7, with 11 nucleotides matching TRBD2. Germline V gives CDR1 SNHLY, CDR2 FYNNEI. Trimming cost V 6 bases and J 6 bases; bases outside gene matches: 10. CDR3 length: 15 amino acids. CDR3 bases: TGTGCCAGCAGAGACCGACTAGCGGGACCCTCCGAGCAGTACGTC. It codes for CASRDRLAGPSEQYV.

V and J are TRBV23-1 and TRBJ1-2, with a weak D call TRBD1 (6 bases). TRBV23-1 is marked as an open reading frame, function uncertain. This CDR3 region has 18 residues. V lost 4 bases to trimming and J lost 2 bases, with 23 bases between them. The CDR3 sequence: CASSLLQGGPLRNYGYTF. CDR3 bases: TGCGCCAGCAGTCTTTTACAGGGAGGGCCACTACGAAACTATGGCTACACCTTC.

This chain uses TRBV6-6 with TRBJ1-5; 7 nucleotides agree with TRBD1. V was clipped by 2 bases and J by 6 bases; unmatched bases: 7. In germline, CDR1 is MNHNY, CDR2 SVGAGI (reference sequence). The CDR3 runs 15 residues. Written as DNA, the CDR3 is TGTGCCAGCAGTTACGAGGGGGCCCTCTCTCAGCCCCAGCATTTT. This encodes CASSYEGALSQPQHF.

This clone has only one observation. The genes are TRBV2 and TRBJ2-5; TRBD2 is a possible D gene (5 bases). The CDR3 loop spans 14 amino acids. CDR1 is SNHLY, CDR2 FYNNEI, per germline. V was cut by 1 base and J by 1 base, with 7 bases left in between. The CDR3 region is CASSEGTPQETQYF. CDR3 in DNA: TGTGCCAGCAGTGAAGGGACTCCCCAAGAGACCCAGTACTTC.

This clone showed up just a few times. The chain uses TRBV2 and TRBJ2-1, with 10 bases that match TRBD2. This CDR3 has 14 residues. Germline-derived CDR1 and CDR2 are SNHLY and FYNNEI. J was trimmed by 3 bases and V by 6 bases; bases with no gene match: 2. The CDR3 region is CASRLAGNYNEQFF. CDR3 nucleotide sequence: TGTGCCAGCAGACTAGCGGGGAACTACAATGAGCAGTTCTTC.

The chain has TRBV7-2 and TRBJ1-1; D might be TRBD1 (6 bases). The length of the CDR3 is 14 residues. CDR1 is SGHTA and CDR2 is FQGNSA in the germline V gene. V was shortened by 3 bases and J by 0 bases, with 8 bases between the two germline ends. CDR3 loop: CASSFQGMNTEAFF. The CDR3 region has the DNA TGTGCCAGCAGCTTTCAGGGGATGAACACTGAAGCTTTCTTT.

The V call is TRBV7-6, the J call TRBJ1-1; 8 bases align to TRBD1. CDR3 size: 15 residues. Trimming removed 2 bases from V and 5 bases from J; junction bases left unmatched: 7. From germline, CDR1 is SGHVS and CDR2 FNYEAQ. The CDR3 DNA follows: TGTGCCAGCAGCTTAACCGGGACAGGAGCAACTGAAGCTTTCTTT. Protein: CASSLTGTGATEAFF.

The chain couples TRBV6-5 to TRBJ2-3; the D gene is possibly TRBD2 (5 bases). The CDR3 is 13 residues long. Trimming pared 7 bases from V and 0 bases from J, leaving 8 bases between. CDR1 is MNHEY and CDR2 is SVGAGI in the germline V gene. The CDR3 sequence is CASKRGSTDTQYF. CDR3 in DNA: TGTGCCAGCAAACGCGGGAGCACAGATACGCAGTATTTT.

This clone was counted only a few times. The rearrangement uses TRBV19 and TRBJ2-2, with 7 bases aligning to TRBD1. Germline V lookup: CDR1 LNHDA, CDR2 SQIVND (reference sequence). V shed 5 bases, J shed 4 bases, and the junction held 7 bases outside the gene matches. The CDR3 extends over 15 amino acids. The CDR3 here is CASSVTGSSTGELFF. DNA of the CDR3: TGTGCCAGTAGTGTGACAGGGTCCTCCACCGGGGAGCTGTTTTTT.

This chain joins TRBV19 and TRBJ2-3; D might be TRBD1 (6 bases). Between the trimmed V and J ends, which lost 3 bases and 3 bases, there was a span of 13 bases. The CDR3 covers 15 residues. The V gene's germline CDR1 is LNHDA and CDR2 SQIVND (reference sequence). CDR3 nucleotide sequence: TGTGCCAGTAGTATCAGCAGGGGTCGGACAGATACGCAGTATTTT. It codes for CASSISRGRTDTQYF.

The J gene is TRBJ1-2, the V gene TRBV28; a weak D match, TRBD1 (6 bases). V lost 10 bases, J lost 2 bases, and 26 bases lay in between. Germline CDR1 and CDR2: MDHEN and SYDVKM. The CDR3 consists of 17 residues. The CDR3 is CATVPGGGGGPNYGYTF. The DNA for the CDR3 is TGTGCCACCGTGCCGGGGGGCGGTGGGGGTCCAAACTATGGCTACACCTTC.

As regards this clone: The sample contains more than one DNA sequence encoding this CDR3. The chain carries TRBV6-5 and TRBJ1-2; no clear D. V was shortened by 0 bases and J by 2 bases, with 7 bases between the two germline ends. The CDR3 is made up of 14 amino acids. Germline values: CDR1 MNHEY, CDR2 SVGAGI. CDR3 nucleotides: TGTGCCAGCAGTTACTCTCGAGGGAACTATGGCTACACCTTC. Amino acids: CASSYSRGNYGYTF.

The chain has TRBV18 and TRBJ2-1, with 8 bases lining up with TRBD2. The CDR3 loop spans 15 amino acids. Germline CDR1 and CDR2: KGHSH and LQKENI. The V and J ends lost 2 bases and 6 bases, in that order; junction bases with no gene match: 6. The CDR3 DNA reads TGTGCCAGCTCACCAACTAGCGGACGTATCAATGAGCAGTTCTTC. Protein: CASSPTSGRINEQFF.

The chain links TRBV5-1 to TRBJ2-2, with D perhaps matching TRBD1 (5 bases). The CDR3 spans 15 residues. Trimming removed 5 bases from V and 0 bases from J, with 11 bases in between. The germline gives CDR1 SGHRS, CDR2 YFSETQ. The CDR3 nucleotides are TGCGCCAGCAGACAAGGACACGCGAACACCGGGGAGCTGTTTTTT. Protein: CASRQGHANTGELFF.

This clone was observed a single time. This chain connects TRBV7-2 to TRBJ2-2; D is unresolved. Germline V CDR1 and CDR2: SGHTA, FQGNSA. Trimming took 5 bases from V and 4 from J, leaving 11 bases between them. This CDR3 has 14 amino acids. The CDR3 region is CASSHDSRTGELFF. CDR3 DNA sequence: TGTGCCAGCAGCCACGACTCGCGCACCGGGGAGCTGTTTTTT.